This T cell receptor beta chain originates from a study of shared clonotypes between healthy human individuals. Study-wide results and caveats: Non-shared clonotypes showed lower generation probabilities than clonotypes common to all four donors. Despite large depth, rarefaction showed incomplete sorted-subset sequencing.

TCRdb keeps only in-frame clones here, not all; method: immunoSEQ multiplex PCR. The sample comprises some 1.1 million clones, approximately 80% of which are singletons, and roughly 0.82% rests with the top ten. To note about this clone: As yet, its antigen is unknown.

Per germline, CDR1 SGHTA and CDR2 FQGNSA. The CDR3 is made up of 15 amino acids. Trimming removed 1 base at V and 4 bases at J, with 14 bases between. The chain joins TRBV7-2 to TRBJ2-7; D remains ambiguous. Sample: memory CD4+ T cells from PBMCs. Subset indicated: CD45RA-negative fraction. The receptor comes from a young man in good health. Some clones in this sample may be carry-over from other donors' samples. The CDR3 is CASSLVGVSQYEQYF. CDR3 sequence (DNA): TGTGCCAGCAGCTTAGTCGGAGTTAGCCAGTACGAGCAGTACTTC.